The T cell receptor (beta chain) described here comes from a study of T cell changes during pregnancy in multiple sclerosis. Profiled with immunoSEQ multiplex PCR; TCRdb holds only in-frame clones, not every one. This table has 75,000 to 80,000 clones, about nine tenths appearing once. Germline loops: CDR1 LNHDA, CDR2 SQIVND (reference sequence). V was trimmed by 6 bases and J by 6 bases, leaving 17 bases between them. CDR3 length: 14 amino acids. V gene TRBV19 combines with J gene TRBJ1-2; weak D call: TRBD1 (6 bases). The source is a female donor with multiple sclerosis, enrolled in a pregnancy study. The sample was peripheral blood, taken before pregnancy. CDR3 protein: CASSKPTGIHGYTF. DNA for the CDR3: TGTGCCAGTAGCAAGCCCACAGGGATTCATGGCTACACCTTC.